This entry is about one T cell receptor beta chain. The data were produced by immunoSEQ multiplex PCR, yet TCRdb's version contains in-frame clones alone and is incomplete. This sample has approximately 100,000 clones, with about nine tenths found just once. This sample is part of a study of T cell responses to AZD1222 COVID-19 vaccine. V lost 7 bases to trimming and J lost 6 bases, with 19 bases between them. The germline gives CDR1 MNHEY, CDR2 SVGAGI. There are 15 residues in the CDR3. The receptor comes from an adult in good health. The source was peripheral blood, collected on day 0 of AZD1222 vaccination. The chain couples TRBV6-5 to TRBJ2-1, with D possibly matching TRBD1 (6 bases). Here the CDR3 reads CASTPPLGGTNEQFF. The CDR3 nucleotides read TGTGCCAGCACCCCACCGTTAGGGGGAACCAATGAGCAGTTCTTC.